This T cell receptor (beta chain) was recorded in a study of regulatory T cells in long-lasting Graves disease. Through Arm-PCR of CDR3 regions and iRepertoire HTBI primers, TCR beta libraries were built. Each CDR3 protein is one row after TCRdb ran MiXCR on the multiplex PCR reads. The repertoire consists of under 700,000 distinct CDR3 sequences, with around 15% occurring once and the leading ten covering roughly 25%. Time point in this sample: newly diagnosed GD, antithyroid drugs for less than 3 months. The authors made the TCR library using RNA they extracted from PBMCs. All patients originated from an endocrinology department located in Xi'an, China. Overall study results and limits: Gene preferences differed: TRBV28, TRBJ1-2, TRBJ2-5 in persistent cases.

This clonotype was counted many times. Its antigen is not identified. V lost 8 bases, J lost 5 bases, and 8 bases stayed unmatched. The CDR3 totals 15 residues. Germline V gene data show CDR1 as MNHNS and CDR2 as SASEGT. The data were also submitted as part of a second study, on T cells in Graves' hyperthyroidism and ophthalmopathy. That report adds: Most thyroid-expanded clonotypes above 0.001 were also found in blood.

The J gene is TRBJ2-2, the V gene TRBV6-1; TRBD2 agrees at 10 bases. This receptor was obtained from a middle-aged woman with Graves disease. The sequenced sample was peripheral blood mononuclear cells (PBMCs), obtained at new diagnosis, from a patient treated with antithyroid drugs. CDR3 residues: CASSLGLASTGELFF. The CDR3 coding sequence is TGTGCCAGCTCACTGGGACTAGCGTCGACCGGGGAGCTGTTTTTT.